This T cell receptor (beta chain) was sequenced in a study of T cell clonotyping in hematopoietic cell transplantation. As for this clone: Antigen: not known.

Study results and caveats: After transplant, recipient diversity fell while pathologically expanded clonotypes grew through day 180. Graft donor and pretransplant recipient Inverse Simpson Index values predicted broader posttransplant TCR diversity.

The method was immunoSEQ multiplex PCR; TCRdb's version includes in-frame clones alone and lacks a portion of them. The sample consists of 65,000 to 75,000 clones, around 94% of them appearing once. Trimming took 9 bases from V and 5 from J; bases not matched to a gene: 8. The CDR3 spans 13 residues. Looked up from germline, CDR1 is MNHNY and CDR2 is SVGAGI (reference sequence). This rearrangement joins TRBV6-6 to TRBJ2-7; 9 bases line up with TRBD1. Sequencing was done on a sample of peripheral blood mononuclear cells. The TCR was taken from a man aged 50 to 60 in good health. Some clones in this sample may be carry-over from other donors' samples. The CDR3: CASGTGIRDEQYF. The CDR3, as DNA: TGTGCCAGTGGGACAGGGATTAGGGACGAGCAGTACTTC.